Sequencing of this TCR beta chain was carried out in a study of blood T cell repertoires in COVID-19 (dated by TCRdb to about 2020). Regarding the study in general: Samples covering the acute and convalescent phases of COVID-19 were provided by collaborators in the United States, Italy and Spain. Nearly every sample came with metadata listing a de-identified subject ID, COVID-19 status, age in years and sex. The repertoires were released in a freely available public database intended as a resource for research on the immune response to SARS-CoV-2. Where HLA class I and class II types were available, the types were taken from metadata supplied by the sample provider, not from assay-based typing. Samples were obtained from the ongoing ImmuneRACE study (first 160 participants) and from over 1,000 subjects provided by 6 global collaborators. The material from the prospective study consisted of cDNA or gDNA derived from T cells, B-cell-depleted T cells, or PBMCs. Subjects who had been exposed to COVID-19, were actively infected with it, or had recovered from it provided the deeply sampled blood TCRbeta repertoires that made up the dataset.

In the case of this clone: The antigen this receptor binds is unknown. No qualities accompany the bases; no much larger clone lies one base away.

The CDR1 and CDR2 encoded by the germline V gene are KGHSH and LQKENI. The CDR3, cysteine through phenylalanine, is 15 amino acids long. Of all the DNA, just the CDR3 is kept, 45 bases in frame from base 1. V is pruned by 6 bases and J by 6 bases, leaving 12 bases of the junction without a gene match. TCRbeta CDR3 regions were amplified from genomic DNA by means of the immunoSEQ Assay, a bias-controlled multiplex PCR. On the authors' methods: Nucleated cell counts per sample were estimated from amplification of reference gene primers within the assay. To quantify the absolute abundance of each unique TCRbeta CDR3 rearrangement, sequence reads were collapsed and filtered. Productive Simpson clonality was computed per sample as the square root of Simpson's diversity index over productive rearrangements. TCRdb provides this immuneACCESS table in a form limited to in-frame rearrangements. Some clones are lacking; in checked studies, under half of them reflect an unresolved V gene, and why the rest are absent is not known. For V, J and clone size, that table is used; D and trimming come from the DNA. This sample has 380,000 or so clones in its table, and roughly four fifths of those were observed once. 1.1% of the sample is taken by the ten largest.

Points the paper makes about the study in general: Clinical and demographic metadata were provided uncurated, with the amount varying by source and participant.

Each collaborating institution followed its own protocols to collect whole blood in K2EDTA tubes. For TCRbeta analysis, collaborators shipped samples in one of three forms: frozen whole blood, isolated PBMCs, or DNA extracted from either of those sample types. Sequenced sample: peripheral blood. The clonotype was recovered from a human donor with acute or convalescent COVID-19. The donor label of this sample is uncertain. The V and J genes are TRBV18 and TRBJ2-7; 9 bases in the junction line up with TRBD1. The DNA is TGTGCCAGCTCTCCCCGGGGACAGGGATCCCCCGAGCAGTACTTC. Protein translation: CASSPRGQGSPEQYF. When the CDR3 is completed using the reference TRBV18 and TRBJ2-7 genes on either side, the full variable domain is NAGVMQNPRHLVRRRGQEARLRCSPMKGHSHVYWYRQLPEEGLKFMVYLQKENIIDESGMPKERFSAEFPKEGPSILRIQQVVRGDSAAYFCASSPRGQGSPEQYFGPGTRLTVT.